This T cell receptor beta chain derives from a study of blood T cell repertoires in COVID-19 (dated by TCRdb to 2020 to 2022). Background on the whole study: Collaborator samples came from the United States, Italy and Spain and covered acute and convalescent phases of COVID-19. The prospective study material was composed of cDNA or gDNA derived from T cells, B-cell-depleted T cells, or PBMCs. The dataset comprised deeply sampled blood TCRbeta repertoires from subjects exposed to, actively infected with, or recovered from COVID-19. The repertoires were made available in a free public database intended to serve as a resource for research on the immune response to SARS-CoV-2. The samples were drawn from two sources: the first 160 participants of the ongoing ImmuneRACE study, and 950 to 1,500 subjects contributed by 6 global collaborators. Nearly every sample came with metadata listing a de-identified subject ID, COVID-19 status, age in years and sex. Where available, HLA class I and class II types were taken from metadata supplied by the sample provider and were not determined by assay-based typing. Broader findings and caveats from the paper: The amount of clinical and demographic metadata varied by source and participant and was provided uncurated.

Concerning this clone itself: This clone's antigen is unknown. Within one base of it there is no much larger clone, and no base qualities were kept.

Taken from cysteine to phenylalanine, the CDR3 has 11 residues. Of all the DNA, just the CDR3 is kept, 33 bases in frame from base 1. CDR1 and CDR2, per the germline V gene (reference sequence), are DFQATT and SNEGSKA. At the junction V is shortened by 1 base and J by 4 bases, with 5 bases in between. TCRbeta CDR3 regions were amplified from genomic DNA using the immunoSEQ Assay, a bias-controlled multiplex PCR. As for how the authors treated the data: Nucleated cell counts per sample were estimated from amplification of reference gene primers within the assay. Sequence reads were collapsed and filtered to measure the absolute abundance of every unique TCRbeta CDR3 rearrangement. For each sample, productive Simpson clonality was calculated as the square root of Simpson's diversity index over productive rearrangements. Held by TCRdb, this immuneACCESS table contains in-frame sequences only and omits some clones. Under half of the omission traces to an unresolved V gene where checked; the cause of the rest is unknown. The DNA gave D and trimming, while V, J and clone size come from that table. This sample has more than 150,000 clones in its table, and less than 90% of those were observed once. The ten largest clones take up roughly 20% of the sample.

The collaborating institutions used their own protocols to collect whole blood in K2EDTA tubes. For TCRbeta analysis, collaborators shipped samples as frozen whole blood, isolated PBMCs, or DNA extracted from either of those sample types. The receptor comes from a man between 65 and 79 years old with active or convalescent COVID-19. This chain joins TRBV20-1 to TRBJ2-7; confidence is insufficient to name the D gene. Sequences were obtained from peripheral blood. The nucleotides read TGCAGTGCTAGAGTCAGGTACGAGCAGTACTTC. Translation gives CSARVRYEQYF.